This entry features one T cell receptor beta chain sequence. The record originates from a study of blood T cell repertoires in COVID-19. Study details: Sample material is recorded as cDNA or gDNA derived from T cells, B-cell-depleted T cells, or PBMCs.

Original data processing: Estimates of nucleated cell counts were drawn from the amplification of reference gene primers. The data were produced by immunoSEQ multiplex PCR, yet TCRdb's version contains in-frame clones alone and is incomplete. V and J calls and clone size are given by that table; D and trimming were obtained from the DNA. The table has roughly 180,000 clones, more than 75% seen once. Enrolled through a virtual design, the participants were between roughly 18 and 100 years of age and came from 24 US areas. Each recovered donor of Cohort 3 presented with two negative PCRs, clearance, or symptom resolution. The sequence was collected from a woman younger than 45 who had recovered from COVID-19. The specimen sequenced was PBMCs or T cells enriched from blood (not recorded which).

The DNA of the CDR3 is TGTGCCAGCAGCCGATACAGGGGAAAAGCTTTCTTT. Translated, it gives CASSRYRGKAFF. V is TRBV6-5 and J is TRBJ1-1; TRBD1 aligns across 7 bases. The V gene's germline CDR1 is MNHEY and CDR2 SVGAGI. Germline trimming cut 6 bases from V and 9 bases from J; bases unmatched to any gene: 7. This CDR3 is 12 amino acids long.